The 18 T cell receptor beta chains reported below all come from one sample, sequenced in a study of shared clonotypes between healthy human individuals. TCRdb's table, derived via immunoSEQ multiplex PCR, lists solely in-frame clones and lacks some. There are millions of clones in the sample; 90% to 95% occur only once, and around 0.14% lies in the top ten. Sequencing was carried out using naive CD4+ T cells sorted from blood. Subset defined: CD45RA+ positively selected. These receptors all come from a man between 18 and 35 years old in good health.

This clone showed up just once. Other nucleotide sequences in the sample specify the same CDR3. J is TRBJ1-4 and V is TRBV19; 7 bases are a match to TRBD1. V dropped 3 bases and J dropped 0; count of bases not matched to a gene: 1. Per the germline V gene, CDR1 is LNHDA and CDR2 is SQIVND (reference sequence). This CDR3 is built from 15 residues. The CDR3 bases are TGTGCCAGTAGTATTGGGACAGCAACTAATGAAAAACTGTTTTTT. This sequence encodes CASSIGTATNEKLFF. The variable domain in full, with the rest retrieved from reference TRBV19 and TRBJ1-4, is DGGITQSPKYLFRKEGQNVTLSCEQNLNHDAMYWYRQDPGQGLRLIYYSQIVNDFQKGDIAEGYSVSREKKESFPLTVTSAQKNPTAFYLCASSIGTATNEKLFFGSGTQLSVL.

This sequence joins TRBV5-1 and TRBJ1-4; D might be TRBD1 (6 bases). V was clipped by 4 bases and J by 2 bases, with 9 bases between them. Germline V gene data show CDR1 as SGHRS and CDR2 as YFSETQ. This CDR3 is 14 amino acids long. The CDR3 is CASSKGDTNEKLFF. Here the CDR3 DNA reads TGCGCCAGCAGCAAGGGGGACACTAATGAAAAACTGTTTTTT.

J is TRBJ1-4 and V is TRBV5-1; 10 positions match TRBD1. Per the germline V gene, CDR1 is SGHRS and CDR2 is YFSETQ. Germline trimming cut 9 bases from V and 4 bases from J; bases unmatched to any gene: 9. The CDR3 length is 15 residues. In nucleotides, the CDR3 is TGCGCCACCGGCTTGACAGGGGGCCTTAATGAAAAACTGTTTTTT. Its translation: CATGLTGGLNEKLFF.

The chain has TRBV7-6 and TRBJ1-1; D is undetermined. This CDR3 has 14 residues. Trimming pared 5 bases from V and 0 bases from J, leaving 10 bases between. The V gene's germline CDR1 is SGHVS and CDR2 FNYEAQ. The CDR3 loop reads CASSVRTMNTEAFF. Written as DNA, the CDR3 is TGTGCCAGCAGCGTCCGGACGATGAACACTGAAGCTTTCTTT.

This clone appeared a single time. This sequence joins TRBV6-1 and TRBJ2-7; D might be TRBD1 or TRBD2, each matching 5 bases. The CDR3 is 14 residues long. Germline-derived CDR1 and CDR2 are MNHNS and SASEGT. V was trimmed by 5 bases and J by 2 bases, leaving 13 bases between them. CDR3: CASSSPGRPYEQYF. The CDR3 nucleotides read TGTGCCAGCAGTTCCCCGGGACGTCCCTACGAGCAGTACTTC.

Comment on this clone: The sample contains more than one DNA sequence encoding this CDR3. CDR3 sequence reads: CASSLGGVGTDTQYF. DNA of the CDR3: TGTGCCAGCAGCTTGGGTGGTGTAGGCACAGATACGCAGTATTTT. The chain recombines TRBV5-4 with TRBJ2-3; D gene unclear. CDR3 size: 15 residues. V dropped 0 bases and J dropped 1 base, with 9 bases sitting between them. Germline-derived CDR1 and CDR2 are SGHNT and YYREEE (reference sequence). The full variable domain, its missing parts supplied by reference TRBV5-4 and TRBJ2-3, is ETGVTQSPTHLIKTRGQQVTLRCSSQSGHNTVSWYQQALGQGPQFIFQYYREEENGRGNFPPRFSGLQFPNYSSELNVNALELDDSALYLCASSLGGVGTDTQYFGPGTRLTVL.

The gene calls are TRBV5-1 and TRBJ1-1; D gene unclear. The germline CDR1 and CDR2 sequences are SGHRS and YFSETQ. The CDR3 is made up of 13 amino acids. Trimming took 0 bases from V and 8 from J, leaving 11 bases between them. The CDR3 nucleotides are TGCGCCAGCAGCTTGGGTCCGAGATTCGAAGCTTTCTTT. It yields the protein CASSLGPRFEAFF.

The DNA for the CDR3 is TGCGCCAGCAGCCCGGGGACAGGGGGCGAGCAGTACTTC. The encoded protein is CASSPGTGGEQYF. The V call is TRBV5-1, the J call TRBJ2-7; 11 positions match TRBD1. CDR1 is SGHRS, CDR2 YFSETQ, per germline. Unmatched junction bases numbered 3, after V lost 4 bases and J lost 6 bases. CDR3 size: 13 residues. The whole variable domain, filled in from reference TRBV5-1 and TRBJ2-7, reads KAGVTQTPRYLIKTRGQQVTLSCSPISGHRSVSWYQQTPGQGLQFLFEYFSETQRNKGNFPGRFSGRQFSNSRSEMNVSTLELGDSALYLCASSPGTGGEQYFGPGTRLTVT.

The chain joins TRBV10-3 to TRBJ1-2; no reliable D call. This CDR3 spans 13 amino acids. CDR1 ENHRY and CDR2 SYGVKD come from the germline V gene. The V end lost 0 bases, the J end lost 5 bases, and 7 bases lay between the germline ends. CDR3 coding DNA: TGTGCCATCAGTGAGTCTGTGGGGTATGGCTACACCTTC. Translation gives CAISESVGYGYTF.

The chain couples TRBV14 to TRBJ2-7, with 9 bases matching TRBD2. CDR3 size: 14 residues. With 1 base clipped from V and 7 bases from J, the junction kept 5 bases outside the gene matches. CDR1 is SGHDN, CDR2 FVKESK, per germline. CDR3 residues: CASSQGTSVREQYF. Written as DNA, the CDR3 is TGTGCCAGCAGCCAAGGGACTAGCGTTAGGGAGCAGTACTTC.

The V gene is TRBV4-1, the J gene TRBJ1-2; 10 bases are a match to TRBD1. CDR3 length: 16 amino acids. V shed 3 bases and J 4 bases; nucleotides not matched to a gene: 8. The germline CDR1 and CDR2 sequences are MGHRA and YSYEKL. The CDR3 coding sequence is TGCGCCAGCAGCCAGCCTGGGACAGGGGCCGTCTATGGCTACACCTTC. As protein: CASSQPGTGAVYGYTF.

The rearrangement joins TRBV12-5 to TRBJ2-3, with D tentatively TRBD1 or TRBD2 (6 bases each). Trimming took off 5 bases at V and 2 bases at J, with 11 bases between the two ends. Germline V gene lookup returns CDR1 LGHNT and CDR2 FRNRAP. CDR3 length equals 14 residues. The CDR3 spells CASGQRGLTDTQYF. The CDR3 bases are TGTGCTAGTGGTCAACGGGGGCTCACAGATACGCAGTATTTT.

As to this clone: The sample carries other DNA sequences with the same CDR3. The V gene is TRBV19, the J gene TRBJ1-5; a possible D gene is TRBD1 (6 bases). Trimming pared 6 bases from V and 7 bases from J, leaving 13 bases between. The CDR3 consists of 13 residues. CDR1 and CDR2 from the germline V gene are LNHDA and SQIVND (reference sequence). CDR3 amino acids: CASSDQGNQPQHF. In DNA form, the CDR3 reads TGTGCCAGTAGCGATCAGGGGAACCAGCCCCAGCATTTT.

The V call is TRBV2, the J call TRBJ2-7; TRBD1 matches 9 bases. CDR1 is SNHLY and CDR2 is FYNNEI in the germline V gene. The CDR3 contains 14 residues. V was pared by 2 bases and J by 5 bases, with 4 bases of the junction left unmatched. Here the CDR3 DNA reads TGTGCCAGCAGTGAAAGGAGGACAGGGGACGAGCAGTACTTC. As protein: CASSERRTGDEQYF.

The chain combines TRBV14 with TRBJ1-1; D gene uncertain. There are 16 residues in the CDR3. Between the trimmed V and J ends, which lost 0 bases and 5 bases, there was a span of 16 bases. Per germline, CDR1 SGHDN and CDR2 FVKESK. This chain's CDR3 is CASSQDFGRLRTEAFF. The CDR3, as DNA: TGTGCCAGCAGCCAAGATTTCGGCAGGCTGAGAACTGAAGCTTTCTTT.

This chain connects TRBV2 to TRBJ1-5; possible D gene TRBD1, 5 bases. Germline V gives CDR1 SNHLY, CDR2 FYNNEI. V was pared by 4 bases and J by 4 bases, with 11 bases between. There are 14 residues in the CDR3. CDR3 sequence reads: CASSASTENQPQHF. The CDR3 nucleotides are TGTGCCAGCAGTGCCTCGACAGAAAATCAGCCCCAGCATTTT.

This chain links TRBV7-9 with TRBJ1-5; D gene ambiguous. The germline CDR1 and CDR2 sequences are SEHNR and FQNEAQ (reference sequence). This CDR3 spans 13 amino acids. Between the trimmed V and J ends, which lost 5 bases and 6 bases, there was a span of 11 bases. CDR3 nucleotide sequence: TGTGCCAGCAGCCCAACTCAGAGTCAGCCCCAGCATTTT. Amino acids: CASSPTQSQPQHF.

This clone came up once. The chain combines TRBV19 with TRBJ2-5; 8 bases are shared with TRBD2. There are 14 residues in the CDR3. V was pared by 5 bases and J by 1 base, with 3 bases of the junction left unmatched. Looked up from germline, CDR1 is LNHDA and CDR2 is SQIVND (reference sequence). The CDR3 here is CASSSSGGQETQYF. In DNA form, the CDR3 reads TGTGCCAGTAGTTCAAGCGGGGGCCAAGAGACCCAGTACTTC.